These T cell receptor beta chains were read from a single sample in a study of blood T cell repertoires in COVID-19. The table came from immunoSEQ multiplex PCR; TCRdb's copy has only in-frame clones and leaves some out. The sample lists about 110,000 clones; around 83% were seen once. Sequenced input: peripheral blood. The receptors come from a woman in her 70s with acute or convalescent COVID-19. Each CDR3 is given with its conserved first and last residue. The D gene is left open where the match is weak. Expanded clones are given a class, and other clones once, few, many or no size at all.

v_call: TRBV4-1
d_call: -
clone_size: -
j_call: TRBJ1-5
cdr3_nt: TGCGCCAGCAGCCAAGTCCCAGGGGATTTGGGTCAGCCCCAGCATTTT
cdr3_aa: CASSQVPGDLGQPQHF

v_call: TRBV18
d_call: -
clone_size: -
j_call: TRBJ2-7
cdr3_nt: TGTGCCAGCTCACCACAAGGTGATCCAGGGCTCGACGAGCAGTACTTC
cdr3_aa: CASSPQGDPGLDEQYF

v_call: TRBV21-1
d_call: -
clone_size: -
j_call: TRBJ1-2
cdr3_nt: TGTGCCAGCAGGACAGCCAGAAGAGTCAGCTACACCTTC
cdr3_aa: CASRTARRVSYTF

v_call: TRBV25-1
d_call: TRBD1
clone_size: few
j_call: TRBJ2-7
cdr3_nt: TGTGCCAGCAGTGAGACAGGGTCCTCCTACGAGCAGTACTTC
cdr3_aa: CASSETGSSYEQYF

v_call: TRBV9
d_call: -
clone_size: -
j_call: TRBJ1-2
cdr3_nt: TGTGCCAGCAGTCGTGGGCAGGGCACCACCTATGGCTACACCTTC
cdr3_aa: CASSRGQGTTYGYTF

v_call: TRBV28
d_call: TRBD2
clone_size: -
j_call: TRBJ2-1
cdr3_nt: TGTGCCAGCAGTTTATTTAGCGGGGGGCGCTACAATGAGCAGTTCTTC
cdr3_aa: CASSLFSGGRYNEQFF

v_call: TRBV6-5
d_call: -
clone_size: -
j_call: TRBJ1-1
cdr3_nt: TGTGCCAGTATAGACGGGTTCGGAGCTTTCTTT
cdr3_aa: CASIDGFGAFF

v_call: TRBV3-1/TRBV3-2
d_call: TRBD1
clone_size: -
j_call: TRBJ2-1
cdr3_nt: TGTGCCAGCAGCCTCCGGGACAGGGGAAACAATGAGCAGTTCTTC
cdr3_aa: CASSLRDRGNNEQFF

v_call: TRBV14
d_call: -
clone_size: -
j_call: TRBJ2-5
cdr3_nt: TGTGCCAGCAGCCGAGCCTCAGGGACCCAGTACTTC
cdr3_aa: CASSRASGTQYF

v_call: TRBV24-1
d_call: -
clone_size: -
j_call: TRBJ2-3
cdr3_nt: TGTGCCACCAGTGATTTGCAAACTAGCTCAGATACGCAGTATTTT
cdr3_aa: CATSDLQTSSDTQYF

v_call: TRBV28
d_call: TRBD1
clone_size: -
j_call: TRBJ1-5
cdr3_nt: TGTGCCAGCGGACCGGCAGGGGGACGAGGTTATAGCAATCAGCCCCAGCATTTT
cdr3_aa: CASGPAGGRGYSNQPQHF

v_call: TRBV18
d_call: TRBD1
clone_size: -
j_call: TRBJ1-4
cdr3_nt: TGTGCCAGCTCACCGGGACAGGCTAATGAAAAACTGTTTTTT
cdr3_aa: CASSPGQANEKLFF

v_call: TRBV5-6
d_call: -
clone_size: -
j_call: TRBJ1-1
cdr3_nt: TGTGCCAGCAGCTTCGGCGGGGCGAGAACTGAAGCTTTCTTT
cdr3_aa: CASSFGGARTEAFF

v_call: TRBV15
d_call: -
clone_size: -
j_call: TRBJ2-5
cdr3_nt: TGTGCCACCAGCAGAGATAAGAGGGAGACCCAGTACTTC
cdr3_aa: CATSRDKRETQYF

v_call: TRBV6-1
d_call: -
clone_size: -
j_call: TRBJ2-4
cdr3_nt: TGTGCCAGCAGTGAAGCGAATAGGGGGTCTTCCAAAAACATTCAGTACTTC
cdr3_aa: CASSEANRGSSKNIQYF

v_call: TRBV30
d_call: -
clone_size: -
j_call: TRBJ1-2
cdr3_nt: TGTGCCTGGACCAAAGGGGGGGTGAGCTATGGCTACACCTTC
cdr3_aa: CAWTKGGVSYGYTF

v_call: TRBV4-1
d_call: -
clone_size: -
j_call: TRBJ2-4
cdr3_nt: TGCGCCAGCAGCCAACAACAGGGAGCCATAGCCAAAAACATTCAGTACTTC
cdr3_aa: CASSQQQGAIAKNIQYF